Listed below are T cell receptor beta chains from one sample, sequenced in a study of blood T cell repertoires in COVID-19. Assay: immunoSEQ multiplex PCR; the TCRdb copy retains only in-frame clones and omits some. The sample lists about 250,000 clones, 84% occurring once. The sequenced sample was peripheral blood. These receptors all come from a woman in her thirties or forties who had recovered from COVID-19. The CDR3 runs from the conserved cysteine through the conserved F or W. D genes are given only for firm matches. Clone size is shown for a subset of rows, as once, few, many or a class of expanded clone.

j_call d_call v_call clone_size cdr3_nt cdr3_aa
TRBJ1-1 . TRBV28 . TGTGCCAGCAGTTCTGGGAGGGATGAAGCTTTCTTT CASSSGRDEAFF
TRBJ2-7 . TRBV19 once TGTGCCAGTAGTATCCGCCAGGCGAGCCACGAGCAGTACTTC CASSIRQASHEQYF
TRBJ1-2 . TRBV12-3/TRBV12-4 . TGTGCCAGCAGTTTAGCGCTAAAGTCCGAATACTACTTC CASSLALKSEYYF
TRBJ2-7 TRBD1 TRBV9 . TGTGCCAGCAGCGTAGGCGGACAGGCCTACGAGCAGTACTTC CASSVGGQAYEQYF
TRBJ1-5 . TRBV28 once TGTGCCAGCAGCCTCCGGGGACCCCAGCATTTT CASSLRGPQHF
TRBJ1-4 TRBD1 TRBV5-1 . TGCGCCAGCAGCGTGGGACAGGCGGCGAACAATGAAAAACTGTTTTTT CASSVGQAANNEKLFF
TRBJ2-1 . TRBV7-9 once TGTGCCAGCAGCCATCGAGTATTAAACAATGAGCAGTTCTTC CASSHRVLNNEQFF
TRBJ1-1 . TRBV11-1 once TGTGCCAGCAGCTTAGAAAGAACAATCACTGAAGCTTTCTTT CASSLERTITEAFF
TRBJ2-1 . TRBV3-1/TRBV3-2 . TGTGCCAGCAGCCAAGAACCCATTTCTGCGGGAATCTACAATGAGCAGTTCTTC CASSQEPISAGIYNEQFF
TRBJ2-2 . TRBV3-1/TRBV3-2 . TGTGCCAGCAGCCCGGGTTTTGGAGATACTTACACCGGGGAGCTGTTTTTT CASSPGFGDTYTGELFF
TRBJ2-7 . TRBV19 many TGTGCCAGTAGTATCACGGCAGGGGCCTACGAGCAGTACTTC CASSITAGAYEQYF
TRBJ1-1 . TRBV5-1 few TGCGCCAGCAGCGAACTCCTGGGTTCGGGCACTGAAGCTTTCTTT CASSELLGSGTEAFF
TRBJ2-5 . TRBV27 . TGTGCCAGCAGTTTTCAGGGGCGGGAGACCCAGTACTTC CASSFQGRETQYF
TRBJ1-5 TRBD1 TRBV11-2 . TGTGCCAGCAGTTTTCAGGGGGGCCAGCCCCAGCATTTT CASSFQGGQPQHF
TRBJ2-7 . TRBV7-9 few TGTGCCAGCAGCTTAGGGAGTTACGAGCAGTACTTC CASSLGSYEQYF
TRBJ1-4 . TRBV13 . TGTGCCAGCAGCCGACGGGACTTTAATGAAAAACTGTTTTTT CASSRRDFNEKLFF
TRBJ1-1 . TRBV2 . TGTGCCAGCAGTGGCCATAACACGAACACTGAAGCTTTCTTT CASSGHNTNTEAFF
TRBJ1-2 TRBD1 TRBV19 . TGTGCCAGTAGTCTTGGGGGACAGGGGAACTATGGCTACACCTTC CASSLGGQGNYGYTF
TRBJ2-3 TRBD1 TRBV6-5 once TGTGCCAGCAGGTCCAGGGGGTTTCGGACAGATACGCAGTATTTT CASRSRGFRTDTQYF
TRBJ2-2 . TRBV15 . TGTGCCACCAGCAGACCAGAGACAGGCGGTAACACCGGGGAGCTGTTTTTT CATSRPETGGNTGELFF
TRBJ2-7 . TRBV10-3 . TGTGCCATCACTTCCGAGGTTGGGTCGGTCGAGCAGTACTTC CAITSEVGSVEQYF
TRBJ2-1 . TRBV29-1 few TGCAGCTCCGGAGGGAATGAGCAGTTCTTC CSSGGNEQFF
TRBJ1-5 TRBD1 TRBV4-1 . TGCGCCAGCAGCCCGGGACAGGGGGCAAGACAGCCCCAGCATTTT CASSPGQGARQPQHF
TRBJ2-7 TRBD1 TRBV5-1 once TGCGCCAGCAGCTTGTTGGGGGACAGAGCCCTCTACGAGCAGTACTTC CASSLLGDRALYEQYF
TRBJ2-7 . TRBV5-4 . TGTGCCAGCAGCTTGGGTGTGACACTTCAACACGAGCAGTACTTC CASSLGVTLQHEQYF
TRBJ1-4 TRBD1 TRBV6-1 . TGTGCCAGCAGTGAAACGACAGGGGGTAATGAAAAACTGTTTTTT CASSETTGGNEKLFF
TRBJ1-1 TRBD1 TRBV27 . TGTGCCACCGATCACCGGGACAGGGATAGGAACACTGAAGCTTTCTTT CATDHRDRDRNTEAFF
TRBJ1-5 TRBD1 TRBV10-3 . TGTGCCATCAGTAGACAGGGGAGCAATCAGCCCCAGCATTTT CAISRQGSNQPQHF
TRBJ1-6 TRBD1 TRBV30 . TGTGCCTGGAGTACTCGACAGGGAAGTTCACCCCTCCACTTT CAWSTRQGSSPLHF
TRBJ2-7 TRBD2 TRBV2 . TGTGCCAGCAGCGGGGGGTACTCCTACGAGCAGTACTTC CASSGGYSYEQYF
TRBJ2-7 . TRBV5-1 once TGCGCCAGCAGCTTCCGATTCGACGGGTCCTACGAGCAGTACTTC CASSFRFDGSYEQYF
TRBJ2-1 TRBD2 TRBV24-1 . TGTGCCACCAGGGCGGGGGGCTCCTACAATGAGCAGTTCTTC CATRAGGSYNEQFF
TRBJ1-1 . TRBV6-5 few TGTGCCAGCAGTTACTCCAAGAACACTGAAGCTTTCTTT CASSYSKNTEAFF
TRBJ2-2 . TRBV27 . TGTGCCAGCAGTTTTACCCGACAGGCTACCGGGGAGCTGTTTTTT CASSFTRQATGELFF
TRBJ1-2 TRBD1 TRBV19 once TGTGCCAGTAGTACACAGGGGCGAGATGGCTACACCTTC CASSTQGRDGYTF
TRBJ1-1 TRBD1 TRBV4-1 . TGCGCCAGCAGCCAACGGGGACAGGGTGAAACCGTCGGTGAAGCTTTCTTT CASSQRGQGETVGEAFF
TRBJ2-2 . TRBV12-3/TRBV12-4 once TGTGCCAGCAGGGGGGGCACCGGGGAGCTGTTTTTT CASRGGTGELFF
TRBJ2-1 TRBD2 TRBV28 . TGTGCCAGCACCGGGACTAGCGTAAATGAGCAGTTCTTC CASTGTSVNEQFF
TRBJ2-3 TRBD2 TRBV19 . TGTGCCACCAAGGGAGCGGGGACCCATGGTACGCAGTATTTT CATKGAGTHGTQYF
TRBJ2-5 TRBD2 TRBV19 . TGTGCCAGTAGTATAGCCCGGGGGGGGGTGAAGACCCAGTACTTC CASSIARGGVKTQYF
TRBJ2-2 . TRBV5-5 few TGTGCCAGCAGCCTAGCCACGAACACCGGGGAGCTGTTTTTT CASSLATNTGELFF
TRBJ1-1 . TRBV5-1 . TGCGCCAGCAGCTTGGGGCACACGAACACTGAAGCTTTCTTT CASSLGHTNTEAFF